This T cell receptor beta chain emerged from a study of T cell repertoires in cytomegalovirus infection. The wider study: In public TCR beta signatures, there were indications of both CMV infection and matching HLA type.

This clonotype was picked up many times. Its antigen remains unidentified. CDR3 length equals 13 residues. Germline V lookup: CDR1 MNHNS, CDR2 SASEGT. Trimming took 8 bases from V and 1 from J, leaving 6 bases between them. TCRdb redid the calling of the reads with MiXCR, one entry per CDR3 protein. This sample has some 940,000 distinct CDR3 sequences, with around 30% found just once. The sample was cultured CD8+ T cells from PBMCs, taken from culture after CMV antigen stimulation. The TCR sequence derives from a human donor in good health (CMV status not recorded). Some clones in this sample may be carry-over from other donors' samples. The V gene is TRBV6-1, the J gene TRBJ1-6; D ambiguous. The CDR3 sequence is CASGESYNSPLHF. CDR3 nucleotides: TGTGCCAGCGGGGAGTCCTATAATTCACCCCTCCACTTT.